What follows is one T cell receptor beta chain and its context. This record comes from a study of blood T cell repertoires in COVID-19. Looking at the study overall: Sites in the United States, Italy and Spain provided acute and convalescent COVID-19 samples.

As originally analysed: Researchers report that nucleated cell counts were estimated from reference gene primer amplification. Clones were read by immunoSEQ multiplex PCR, and TCRdb kept only the in-frame ones, dropping some. That table supplies the V and J calls and clone size; D and trimming were determined from the DNA. The profile shows 150,000 to 200,000 clones, roughly 90% of them singletons. CDR1 is MDHEN, CDR2 SYDVKM, per germline. With V trimmed by 7 bases and J by 8 bases, 7 bases remained unmatched. The CDR3 runs 13 residues. This TCR derives from a man in his forties or fifties with acute or convalescent COVID-19. Sample: peripheral blood. The chain recombines TRBV28 with TRBJ1-2, with 10 bases aligning to TRBD1. As DNA, the CDR3 is TGTGCCAGCAACGACAGGGGGCTAGGGGGCTACACCTTC. Its protein is CASNDRGLGGYTF.